This TCR beta chain was captured in a study of control samples from healthy donors and cancer patients. Profiling relied on immunoSEQ multiplex PCR, and the TCRdb table lists in-frame clones only, not all of them. The sample lists 150,000 to 200,000 clones; approximately 94% were seen once. The clonotype was recovered from a woman between 18 and 29 years old in good health. Sequenced material: blood.

The CDR3 nucleotides read TGTGCCACCAGTGATCACAGGGCCGAGGGAGAAAAACTGTTTTTT. Translating gives CATSDHRAEGEKLFF. The rearrangement links TRBV24-1 to TRBJ1-4; D might be TRBD1 (6 bases). Germline-derived CDR1 and CDR2 are KGHDR and SFDVKD. The CDR3 is 15 amino acids. V was trimmed by 3 bases and J by 8 bases, leaving 15 bases between them.